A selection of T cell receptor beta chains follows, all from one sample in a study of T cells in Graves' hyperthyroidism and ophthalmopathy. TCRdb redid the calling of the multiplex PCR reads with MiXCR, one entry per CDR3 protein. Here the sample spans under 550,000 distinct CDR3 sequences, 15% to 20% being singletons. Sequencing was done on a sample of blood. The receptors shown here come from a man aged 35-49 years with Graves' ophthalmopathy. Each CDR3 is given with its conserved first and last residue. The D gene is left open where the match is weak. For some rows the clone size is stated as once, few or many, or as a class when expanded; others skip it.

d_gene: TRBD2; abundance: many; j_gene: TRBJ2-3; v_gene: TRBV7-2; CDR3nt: TGTGCCAGCAGCCCCCGGGCGGGAGGATTCGGGGATACGCAGTATTTT; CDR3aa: CASSPRAGGFGDTQYF
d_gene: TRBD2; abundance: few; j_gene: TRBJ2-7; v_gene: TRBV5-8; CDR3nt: TGTGCCAGCAGCTTTACTCTAGCGGCACGCGAGCAGTACTTC; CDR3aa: CASSFTLAAREQYF
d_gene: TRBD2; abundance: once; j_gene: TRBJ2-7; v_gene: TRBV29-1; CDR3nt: TGCAGCGTTGAAGATCGGGGGGGGCACGGGCAGTACTTC; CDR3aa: CSVEDRGGHGQYF
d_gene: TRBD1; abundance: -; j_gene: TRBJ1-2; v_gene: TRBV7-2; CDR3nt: TGTGCCAGCAGCTTAGACAGGGGGAAGTCAGTTATTTATGGCTACACCTTC; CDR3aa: CASSLDRGKSVIYGYTF
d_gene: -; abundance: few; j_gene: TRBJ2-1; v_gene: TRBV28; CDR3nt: TGTGCCAGCAGTTTAGGGGCAGGGGTTTACAATGAGCAGTTCTTC; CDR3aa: CASSLGAGVYNEQFF
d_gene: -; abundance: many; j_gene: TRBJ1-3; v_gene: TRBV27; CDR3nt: TGTGCCAGCAGTTTCCACCCTCCGCCTCCGGGGCGCTCTGGAAACACCATATATTTT; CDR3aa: CASSFHPPPPGRSGNTIYF
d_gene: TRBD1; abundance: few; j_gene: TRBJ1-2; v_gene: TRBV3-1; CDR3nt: TGTGCCAGCAGCCAAGCTACGGGCCAGGGGGGAGGCTACACCTTC; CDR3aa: CASSQATGQGGGYTF
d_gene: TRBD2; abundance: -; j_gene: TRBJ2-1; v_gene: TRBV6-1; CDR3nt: TGTGCCAGCAACCGGCCGGGGTTGAGCGGGGGGCACAATGAGCAGTTCTTC; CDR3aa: CASNRPGLSGGHNEQFF
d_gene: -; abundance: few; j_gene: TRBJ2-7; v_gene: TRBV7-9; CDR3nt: TGTGCCAGCAGCTTGCACGTCGAGCAGTACTTC; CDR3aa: CASSLHVEQYF
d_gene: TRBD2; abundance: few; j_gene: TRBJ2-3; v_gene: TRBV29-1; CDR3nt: TGCAGCGTTGAAGGGGGAGGGACGCAGTATTTT; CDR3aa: CSVEGGGTQYF
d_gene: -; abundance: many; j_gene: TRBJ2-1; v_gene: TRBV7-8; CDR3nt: TGTGCCAGCAGCTTAAGGGACGGCCTCAATGAGCAGTTCTTC; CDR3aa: CASSLRDGLNEQFF
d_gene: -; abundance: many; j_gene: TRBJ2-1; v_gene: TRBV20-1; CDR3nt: TGCAGTGCCCTTCAGAGCTCCTACAATGAGCAGTTCTTC; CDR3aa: CSALQSSYNEQFF
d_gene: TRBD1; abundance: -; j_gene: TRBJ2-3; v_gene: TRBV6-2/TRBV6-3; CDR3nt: TGTGCCAGCAGTACGACAGGGCAGACGGATACGCAGTATTTT; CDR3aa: CASSTTGQTDTQYF
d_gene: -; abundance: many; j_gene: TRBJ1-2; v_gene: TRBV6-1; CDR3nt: TGTGCCAGCAGGACCAGGGCGTCCTATGGCTACACCTTC; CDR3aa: CASRTRASYGYTF
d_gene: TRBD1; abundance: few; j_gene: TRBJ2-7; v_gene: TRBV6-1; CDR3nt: TGTGCCAGCAAGTATAACAGGGGAAACTACGAGCAGTACTTC; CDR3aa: CASKYNRGNYEQYF
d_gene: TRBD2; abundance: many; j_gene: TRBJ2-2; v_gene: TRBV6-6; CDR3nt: TGTGCCAGCAGTTACGCAACTAGCGGGAACGGGGAGCTGTTTTTT; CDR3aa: CASSYATSGNGELFF
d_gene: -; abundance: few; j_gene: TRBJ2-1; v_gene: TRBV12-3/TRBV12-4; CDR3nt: TGTGCCAGCAGCAGCCTCGGGGGCTACAATGAGCAGTTCTTC; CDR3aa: CASSSLGGYNEQFF
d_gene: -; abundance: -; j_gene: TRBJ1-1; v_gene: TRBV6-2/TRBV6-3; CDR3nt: TGTGCCAGCAGTTACCCGGCTGCCGCTAGCTATAACGAAGCTTTCTTT; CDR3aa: CASSYPAAASYNEAFF
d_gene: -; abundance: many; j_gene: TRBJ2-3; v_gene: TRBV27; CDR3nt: TGTGCCAGCAGTTTGGTAGGGACGGTCGATACGCAGTATTTT; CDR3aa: CASSLVGTVDTQYF
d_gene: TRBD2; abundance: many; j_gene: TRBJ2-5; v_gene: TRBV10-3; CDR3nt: TGTGCCATCAGTGAGTCACCAGCGGGGCCCCAAGAGACCCAGTACTTC; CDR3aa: CAISESPAGPQETQYF
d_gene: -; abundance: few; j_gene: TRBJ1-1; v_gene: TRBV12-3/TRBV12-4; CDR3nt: TGTGCCAGCAGTACTTCTCCTGGGGGAATGAACACTGAAGCTTTCTTT; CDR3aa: CASSTSPGGMNTEAFF
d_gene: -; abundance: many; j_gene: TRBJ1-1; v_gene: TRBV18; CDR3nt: TGTGCCAGCTCACCGATTTCCTCGAACACTGAAGCTTTCTTT; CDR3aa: CASSPISSNTEAFF
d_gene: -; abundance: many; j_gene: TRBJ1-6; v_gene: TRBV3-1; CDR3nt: TGTGCCAGCAGCCAAGATGACAGCCTAAATTCACCCCTCCACTTT; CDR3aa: CASSQDDSLNSPLHF
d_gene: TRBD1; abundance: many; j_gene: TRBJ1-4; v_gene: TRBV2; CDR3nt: TGTGCCAGCAGTCCGGGACAGCATAATGAAAAACTGTTTTTT; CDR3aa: CASSPGQHNEKLFF
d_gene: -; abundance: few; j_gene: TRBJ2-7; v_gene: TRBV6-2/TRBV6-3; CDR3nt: TGTGCCAGCAGCCACAGGGTAGACTACGAGCAGTACTTC; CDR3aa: CASSHRVDYEQYF
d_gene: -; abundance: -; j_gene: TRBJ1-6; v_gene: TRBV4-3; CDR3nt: TGCGCCAGCAGCCAAGGTTACCCCCTGCGTTCACCCCTCCACTTT; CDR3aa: CASSQGYPLRSPLHF